The clone carrying this T cell receptor beta chain was picked up a small number of times. Sample-barcoded 5' priming and a J-beta primer mix drove a second PCR of about 7 to 12 cycles. Through a template-switch adaptor with 12 random nucleotides, each cDNA molecule received a tag. TCRdb recomputed calls from the 5' RACE reads with MiXCR, one row per CDR3 protein. Among about 1.1 million distinct CDR3 sequences listed, more than 30% were seen once. V gave up 5 bases and J gave up 3 bases; unmatched junction bases: 10. Germline values: CDR1 DFQATT, CDR2 SNEGSKA (reference sequence). This CDR3 contains 16 residues. The data belong to a study of blood T cells in healthy people across ages.

The J gene is TRBJ1-6, the V gene TRBV20-1; 7 nucleotides agree with TRBD1. This sequence was found in a man aged 18-30 years in good health. Sequenced input: blood. CDR3 nucleotide sequence: TGCAGTGCTCGAGCTACGGGACAGAGCTATAATTCACCCCTCCACTTT. This translates into CSARATGQSYNSPLHF.